This TCR beta chain was observed in a study of human T cells and chemical hapten exposure. On the study more broadly: Per-sample TCR yield variation was attributed mainly to small pooled library volume differences. Study observations and caveats: The number of TCRs over 1 in 1000 frequency stayed unchanged after DPC.

The library labeled individual cDNA molecules by adding unique molecular identifiers to them. Per the original data handling: Samples ranged from roughly 23,224 to 700,000 TCRs, with a median of approximately 90,000. TCRdb re-analysed the RACE reads in MiXCR, keeping a single row per CDR3 protein. TCRdb, rather than the study authors, made the V and J calls. The profile shows tens of thousands of distinct CDR3 sequences, about 7% of them singletons. At least ten counts were recorded for this clonotype. The target antigen is unknown. The time point denotes: healthy volunteer bleed at 2 weeks. Total RNA came from unfractionated whole blood. Trimming removed 3 bases from V and 0 bases from J; junction bases left unmatched: 5. The CDR3 runs 16 residues. Germline V CDR1 and CDR2: KGHSH, LQKENI.

The receptor's source is a human donor in good health. Some clones in this sample may be carry-over from other donors' samples. The sequencing sample was made of whole blood. The chain couples TRBV18 to TRBJ2-3; TRBD2 agrees at 8 bases. For the CDR3, the DNA is TGTGCCAGCTCACCGACCGGGACTAGAAGCACAGATACGCAGTATTTT. Amino acid sequence: CASSPTGTRSTDTQYF. Full variable domain (missing parts from reference TRBV18 and TRBJ2-3): NAGVMQNPRHLVRRRGQEARLRCSPMKGHSHVYWYRQLPEEGLKFMVYLQKENIIDESGMPKERFSAEFPKEGPSILRIQQVVRGDSAAYFCASSPTGTRSTDTQYFGPGTRLTVL.